Below are 14 T cell receptor beta chains sequenced from a single sample in a study of blood T cell repertoires in COVID-19. Measured with immunoSEQ multiplex PCR; TCRdb has only the in-frame clones, and not every one. This table has tens of thousands of clones, nearly 90% appearing once. The sequenced sample was peripheral blood. The receptors were sampled from a human donor with acute or convalescent COVID-19. The donor label of this sample is uncertain.

This chain joins TRBV7-9 and TRBJ1-2, with a tentative D call TRBD1 (6 bases). Germline V gene lookup returns CDR1 SEHNR and CDR2 FQNEAQ (reference sequence). Trimming cost V 6 bases and J 5 bases, with 16 bases left between them. The CDR3 is 14 amino acids. CDR3 nucleotide sequence: TGTGCCAGCAGACCTGGACAGACGGAATATGGCTACACCTTC. It is translated as CASRPGQTEYGYTF.

The chain employs TRBV11-2 and TRBJ2-3; weak D call: TRBD1 (6 bases). Germline CDR1 is SGHAT and CDR2 is FQNNGV. V lost 7 bases to trimming and J lost 0 bases, with 26 bases between them. CDR3 length: 19 amino acids. The CDR3 region has the DNA TGTGCCAGCACCCTGACCTCCCTTCCCGGGACAACTAGCACAGATACGCAGTATTTT. Translated, it gives CASTLTSLPGTTSTDTQYF. The full variable domain, its missing parts supplied by reference TRBV11-2 and TRBJ2-3, is EAGVAQSPRYKIIEKRQSVAFWCNPISGHATLYWYQQILGQGPKLLIQFQNNGVVDDSQLPKDRFSAERLKGVDSTLKIQPAKLEDSAVYLCASTLTSLPGTTSTDTQYFGPGTRLTVL.

This clone was seen more than once but under ten times. The CDR3 protein is CASTREGGGEKLFF. In DNA form, the CDR3 reads TGTGCCAGCACCCGCGAGGGCGGCGGTGAAAAACTGTTTTTT. The chain carries TRBV9 and TRBJ1-4; D not certain. The CDR3 is made up of 14 amino acids. Per the germline V gene, CDR1 is SGDLS and CDR2 is YYNGEE. V was clipped by 6 bases and J by 7 bases, with 16 bases between them.

The chain uses TRBV5-4 and TRBJ1-6; TRBD1 aligns across 8 bases. V shed 5 bases and J 5 bases; nucleotides not matched to a gene: 3. CDR1 is SGHNT, CDR2 YYREEE, per germline (reference sequence). CDR3 length: 14 amino acids. CDR3 coding DNA: TGTGCCAGCAGAAGACAGGGGAATAATTCACCCCTCCACTTT. It codes for CASRRQGNNSPLHF. The full variable domain, completed using reference TRBV5-4 and TRBJ1-6, is ETGVTQSPTHLIKTRGQQVTLRCSSQSGHNTVSWYQQALGQGPQFIFQYYREEENGRGNFPPRFSGLQFPNYSSELNVNALELDDSALYLCASRRQGNNSPLHFGNGTRLTVT.

V usage is TRBV9 and J usage is TRBJ2-5; 12 bases line up with TRBD2. The CDR3 runs to 17 residues. Germline-derived CDR1 and CDR2 are SGDLS and YYNGEE. The junction had 11 bases not matched to a gene; V was cut back by 3 bases and J by 5 bases. CDR3 amino acids: CASSGGASGRAYETQYF. The CDR3 DNA reads TGTGCCAGCAGCGGGGGGGCTAGCGGGAGGGCCTACGAGACCCAGTACTTC.

Only a few counts were recorded for this clone. The chain uses TRBV24-1 and TRBJ2-5; 9 positions agree with TRBD2. Germline V lookup: CDR1 KGHDR, CDR2 SFDVKD. This CDR3 region has 15 residues. Unmatched junction bases numbered 5, after V lost 2 bases and J lost 5 bases. The CDR3: CATSDSSGRKETQYF. The DNA for the CDR3 is TGTGCCACCAGTGATTCAAGCGGGAGGAAGGAGACCCAGTACTTC.

The CDR3 nucleotides are TGTGCCAGCACACAGGGGGGCAATTCACCCCTCCACTTT. Its protein is CASTQGGNSPLHF. The rearrangement uses TRBV6-5 and TRBJ1-6, with 8 bases identical to TRBD1. CDR1 is MNHEY and CDR2 is SVGAGI in the germline V gene. The CDR3 is made up of 13 amino acids. J gave up 7 bases and V 7 bases, and 3 bases lay outside the gene matches.

The chain recombines TRBV20-1 with TRBJ1-3; the D is unclear. V was shortened by 3 bases and J by 4 bases, with 13 bases between the two germline ends. There are 14 residues in the CDR3. Looked up from germline, CDR1 is DFQATT and CDR2 is SNEGSKA (reference sequence). The CDR3 sequence is CSASDLRGGNTIYF. The CDR3 DNA is TGCAGTGCTAGTGACCTACGGGGAGGAAACACCATATATTTT.

J is TRBJ2-5 and V is TRBV10-3; tentatively, D is TRBD2 (6 bases). V was pared by 8 bases and J by 0 bases, with 13 bases between. Germline V gene lookup returns CDR1 ENHRY and CDR2 SYGVKD. The CDR3 covers 14 residues. The CDR3 DNA sequence: TGTGCCATCGGGAGGAGCCAATACCAAGAGACCCAGTACTTC. It translates to CAIGRSQYQETQYF.

V usage is TRBV10-3 and J usage is TRBJ2-1, with 9 bases lining up with TRBD2. J was trimmed by 6 bases and V by 1 base; bases with no gene match: 4. CDR1 is ENHRY and CDR2 is SYGVKD in the germline V gene. This CDR3 is 15 amino acids long. The CDR3 loop is CAISELAGVGNEQFF. DNA of the CDR3: TGTGCCATCAGTGAGTTAGCGGGGGTGGGCAATGAGCAGTTCTTC.

The chain combines TRBV3-1 (or the pseudogene TRBV3-2) with TRBJ1-4; D unresolved. The CDR3 has 17 amino acids. CDR1 and CDR2 (germline): LGHDT, YNNKEL (reference sequence). V was pared by 1 base and J by 7 bases, with 19 bases between. The CDR3 reads CASSQVKVHGLGEKLFF. CDR3 nucleotides: TGTGCCAGCAGCCAAGTGAAGGTGCATGGGCTGGGTGAAAAACTGTTTTTT.

The V and J genes are TRBV18 and TRBJ2-7; D call uncertain. V was pared by 3 bases and J by 0 bases, with 9 bases between. The CDR3 has 14 residues. CDR1 is KGHSH and CDR2 is LQKENI in the germline V gene. The CDR3 here is CASSPLSSSYEQYF. For the CDR3, the DNA is TGTGCCAGCTCACCTCTTTCTAGCTCCTACGAGCAGTACTTC.

V gene TRBV6-2 or TRBV6-3 combines with J gene TRBJ1-1; 7 bases agree with TRBD1. The V gene's germline CDR1 is MNHEY and CDR2 SVGEGT. Germline trimming cut 5 bases from V and 3 bases from J; bases unmatched to any gene: 6. The CDR3 contains 14 residues. In nucleotides, the CDR3 is TGTGCCAGCAGTATACGACAGGGCTACACTGAAGCTTTCTTT. Its protein product is CASSIRQGYTEAFF.

The chain uses TRBV11-1 and TRBJ2-2; TRBD1 matches 8 bases. This CDR3 region has 14 residues. Trimming at V came to 7 bases and at J to 4 bases, leaving 5 bases not matched to a gene. Looked up from germline, CDR1 is SGHAT and CDR2 is FQDESV (reference sequence). CDR3 bases: TGTGCCAGCACGCAGGGGGCGACCACCGGGGAGCTGTTTTTT. Translation: CASTQGATTGELFF. The full variable domain, in which reference TRBV11-1 and TRBJ2-2 provide the parts outside the CDR3, is EAEVAQSPRYKITEKSQAVAFWCDPISGHATLYWYRQILGQGPELLVQFQDESVVDDSQLPKDRFSAERLKGVDSTLKIQPAELGDSAMYLCASTQGATTGELFFGEGSRLTVL.